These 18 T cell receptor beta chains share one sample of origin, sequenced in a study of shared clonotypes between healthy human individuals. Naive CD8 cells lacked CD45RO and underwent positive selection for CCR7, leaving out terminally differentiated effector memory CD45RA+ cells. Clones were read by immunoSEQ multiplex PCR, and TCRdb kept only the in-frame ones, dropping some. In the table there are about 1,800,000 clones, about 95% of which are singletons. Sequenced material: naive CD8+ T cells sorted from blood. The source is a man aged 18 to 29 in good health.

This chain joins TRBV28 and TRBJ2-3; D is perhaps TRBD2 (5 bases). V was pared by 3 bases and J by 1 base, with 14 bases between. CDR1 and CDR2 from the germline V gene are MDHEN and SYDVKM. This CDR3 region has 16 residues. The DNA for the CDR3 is TGTGCCAGCAGTTTTCCCTCCGAGGGTGGCACAGATACGCAGTATTTT. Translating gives CASSFPSEGGTDTQYF.

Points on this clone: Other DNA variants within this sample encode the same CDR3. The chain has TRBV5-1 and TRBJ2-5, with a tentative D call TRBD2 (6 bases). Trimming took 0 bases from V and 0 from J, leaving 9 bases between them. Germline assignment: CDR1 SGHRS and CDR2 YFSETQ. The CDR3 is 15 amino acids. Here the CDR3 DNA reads TGCGCCAGCAGCTTGGAGGGAGGCTACCAAGAGACCCAGTACTTC. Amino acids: CASSLEGGYQETQYF.

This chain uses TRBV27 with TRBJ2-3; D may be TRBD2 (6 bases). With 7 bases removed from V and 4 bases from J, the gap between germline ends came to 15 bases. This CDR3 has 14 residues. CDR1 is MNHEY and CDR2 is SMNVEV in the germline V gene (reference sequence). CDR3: CASTIGGAADTQYF. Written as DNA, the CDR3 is TGTGCCAGCACCATCGGCGGGGCGGCAGATACGCAGTATTTT.

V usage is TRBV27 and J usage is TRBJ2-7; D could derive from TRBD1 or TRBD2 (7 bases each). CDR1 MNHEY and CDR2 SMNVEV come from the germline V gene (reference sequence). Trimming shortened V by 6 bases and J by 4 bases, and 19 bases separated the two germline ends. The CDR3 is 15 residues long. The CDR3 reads CASSQGGVYRYEQYF. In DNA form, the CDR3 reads TGTGCCAGCAGCCAGGGGGGGGTATACAGGTACGAGCAGTACTTC.

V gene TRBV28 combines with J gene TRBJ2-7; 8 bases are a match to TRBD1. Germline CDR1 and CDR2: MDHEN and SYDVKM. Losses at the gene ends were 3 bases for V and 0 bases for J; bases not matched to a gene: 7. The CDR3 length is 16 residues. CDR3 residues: CASSFLLTGVSYEQYF. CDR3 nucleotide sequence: TGTGCCAGCAGTTTCCTCCTGACAGGGGTCTCCTACGAGCAGTACTTC.

The CDR3 sequence is CASSEMGDRTLPSYNEQFF. CDR3 bases: TGCGCCAGCAGTGAGATGGGCGACCGGACCCTGCCTTCCTACAATGAGCAGTTCTTC. This sequence joins TRBV10-2 and TRBJ2-1, with no clear D. V lost 2 bases, J lost 1 base, and 21 bases lay in between. Germline CDR1 and CDR2: WSHSY and SAAADI. The CDR3 is 19 residues long.

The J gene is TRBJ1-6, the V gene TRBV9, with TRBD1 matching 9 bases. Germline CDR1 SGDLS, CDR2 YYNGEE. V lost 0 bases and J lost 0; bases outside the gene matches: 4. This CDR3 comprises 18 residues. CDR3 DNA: TGTGCCAGCAGCGTAGAAGGGACAGGGAGCTCCTATAATTCACCCCTCCACTTT. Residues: CASSVEGTGSSYNSPLHF.

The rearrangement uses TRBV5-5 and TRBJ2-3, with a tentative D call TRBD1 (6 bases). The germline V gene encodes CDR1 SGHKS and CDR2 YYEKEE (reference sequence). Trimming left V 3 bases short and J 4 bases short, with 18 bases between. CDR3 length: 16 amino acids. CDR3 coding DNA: TGTGCCAGCAGCTGGAAGACAGGTGACGGTGCAGATACGCAGTATTTT. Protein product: CASSWKTGDGADTQYF.

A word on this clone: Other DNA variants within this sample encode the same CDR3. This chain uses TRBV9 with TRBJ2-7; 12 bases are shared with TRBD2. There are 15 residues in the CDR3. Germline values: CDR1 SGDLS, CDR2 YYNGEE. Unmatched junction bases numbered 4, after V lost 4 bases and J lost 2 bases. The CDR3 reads CASSPGLAGTYEQYF. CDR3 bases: TGTGCCAGCAGCCCGGGACTAGCGGGTACCTACGAGCAGTACTTC. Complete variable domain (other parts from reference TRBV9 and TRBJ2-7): DSGVTQTPKHLITATGQRVTLRCSPRSGDLSVYWYQQSLDQGLQFLIQYYNGEERAKGNILERFSAQQFPDLHSELNLSSLELGDSALYFCASSPGLAGTYEQYFGPGTRLTVT.

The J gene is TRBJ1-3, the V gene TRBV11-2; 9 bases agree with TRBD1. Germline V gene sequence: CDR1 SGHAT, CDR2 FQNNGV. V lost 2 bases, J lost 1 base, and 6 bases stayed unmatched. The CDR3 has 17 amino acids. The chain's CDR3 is CASSLLDRGVSGNTIYF. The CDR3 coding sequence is TGTGCCAGCAGCTTACTGGACAGGGGTGTTTCTGGAAACACCATATATTTT.

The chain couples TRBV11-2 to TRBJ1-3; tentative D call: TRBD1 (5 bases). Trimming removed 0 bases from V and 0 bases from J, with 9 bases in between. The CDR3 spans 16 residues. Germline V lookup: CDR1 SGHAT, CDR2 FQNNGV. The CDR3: CASSLEGLNSGNTIYF. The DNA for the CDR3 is TGTGCCAGCAGCTTAGAGGGACTTAACTCTGGAAACACCATATATTTT.

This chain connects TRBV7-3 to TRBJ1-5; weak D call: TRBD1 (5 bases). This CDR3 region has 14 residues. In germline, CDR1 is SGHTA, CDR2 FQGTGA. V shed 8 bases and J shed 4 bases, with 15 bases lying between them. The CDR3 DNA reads TGTGCCAGCGAAATGAGGGGTGGTAATCAGCCCCAGCATTTT. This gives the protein CASEMRGGNQPQHF.

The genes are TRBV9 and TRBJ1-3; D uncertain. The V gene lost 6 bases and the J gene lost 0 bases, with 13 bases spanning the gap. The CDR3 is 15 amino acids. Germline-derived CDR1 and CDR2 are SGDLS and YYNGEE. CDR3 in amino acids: CASTQSGSSGNTIYF. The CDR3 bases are TGTGCCAGCACCCAGTCAGGCTCCTCTGGAAACACCATATATTTT.

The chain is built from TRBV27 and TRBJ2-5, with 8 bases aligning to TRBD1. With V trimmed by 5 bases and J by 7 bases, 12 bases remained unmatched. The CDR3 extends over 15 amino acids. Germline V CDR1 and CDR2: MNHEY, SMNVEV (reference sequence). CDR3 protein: CASSRGTGLTGTQYF. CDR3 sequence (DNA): TGTGCCAGCAGTCGAGGGACAGGCCTCACGGGGACCCAGTACTTC.

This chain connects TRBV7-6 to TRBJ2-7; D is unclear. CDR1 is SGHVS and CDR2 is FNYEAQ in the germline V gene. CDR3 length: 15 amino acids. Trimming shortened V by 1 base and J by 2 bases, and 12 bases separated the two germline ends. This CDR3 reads CASSLEVVGPYEQYF. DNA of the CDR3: TGTGCCAGCAGCTTAGAGGTGGTTGGGCCCTACGAGCAGTACTTC.

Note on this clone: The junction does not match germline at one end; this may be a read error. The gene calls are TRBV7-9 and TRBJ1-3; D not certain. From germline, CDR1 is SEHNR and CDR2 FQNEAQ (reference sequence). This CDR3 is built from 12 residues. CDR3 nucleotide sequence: TGTGCCAGCAGCTTGGTACCGCCTCCCGAGAATTTT. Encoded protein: CASSLVPPPENF.

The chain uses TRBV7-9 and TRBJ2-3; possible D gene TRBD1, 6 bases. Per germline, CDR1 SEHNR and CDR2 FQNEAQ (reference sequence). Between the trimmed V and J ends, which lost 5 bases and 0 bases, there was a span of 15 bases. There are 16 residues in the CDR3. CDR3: CASSPGDTPSTDTQYF. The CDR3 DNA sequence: TGTGCCAGCAGCCCCGGGGACACTCCTAGCACAGATACGCAGTATTTT.

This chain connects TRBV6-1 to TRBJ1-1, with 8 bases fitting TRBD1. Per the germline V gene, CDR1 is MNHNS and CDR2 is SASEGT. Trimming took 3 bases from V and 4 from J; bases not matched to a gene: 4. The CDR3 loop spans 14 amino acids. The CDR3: CASSDGGQGTEAFF. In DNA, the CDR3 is TGTGCCAGCAGTGATGGTGGACAGGGCACTGAAGCTTTCTTT.